The T cell receptor (beta chain) under discussion was sequenced for a study of T cell repertoires in cytomegalovirus infection. Study in general: Shared public TCR beta signatures pointed to both CMV infection and a matching HLA type.

On this clonotype itself: The target antigen is unknown. The junction shows a germline mismatch at one end, possibly a read error.

Each CDR3 protein gets one entry after TCRdb re-called the reads with MiXCR. The top ten clones hold around a third of a sample with some 120,000 distinct CDR3 sequences, 9.5% to 13% of them seen once. Whole-study findings and limits: The ex vivo response showed dominance by HLA-C-restricted CMV-specific TCR beta clonotypes. People with CMV and the relevant HLA were identified by cumulative public TCR beta family frequency.

Sequenced: PBMCs, sequenced either directly or after in vitro stimulation (not recorded which). This TCR derives from a human donor in good health (CMV status not recorded). Some clones in this sample may be carry-over from other donors' samples.

The CDR3 nucleotides read TGTGTCAGCAGCTCCTCGGGACTGTGGGCCAAAAACATGCAGTATTTT. Translating gives CVSSSSGLWAKNMQYF. The chain recombines TRBV7-6 with TRBJ2-3, with a possible D match to TRBD2 (6 bases). CDR1 is SGHVS, CDR2 FNYEAQ, per germline. This CDR3 region has 16 residues.